This T cell receptor (beta chain) was sequenced during a study of early T cells in non-severe SARS-CoV-2 infection. Study-level background: Sequencing was performed on bulk RNA from unsorted whole blood, leaving chains unpaired.

Individual cDNA molecules were tagged with unique molecular identifiers. From the 5' RACE reads, TCRdb called clonotypes with MiXCR, one entry per CDR3 protein. The sample records approximately 22,000 distinct CDR3 sequences, 4% to 5.5% being singletons. Trimming pared 1 base from V and 5 bases from J, leaving 4 bases between. Per the germline V gene, CDR1 is DFQATT and CDR2 is SNEGSKA (reference sequence). There are 11 residues in the CDR3. This clonotype was counted at least ten times. Its antigen is not identified. General study findings and limits: Private and CD4 specificities were missed by VDJdb matching, skewed to anti-spike CD8.

Sequencing was carried out using whole blood. This chain connects TRBV20-1 to TRBJ2-3; D remains ambiguous. This receptor was obtained from an adult who was a healthcare worker with PCR-confirmed SARS-CoV-2 infection or an uninfected control (not recorded which). Here the CDR3 reads CSARVLDTQYF. DNA of the CDR3: TGCAGTGCTAGAGTTCTAGATACGCAGTATTTT.